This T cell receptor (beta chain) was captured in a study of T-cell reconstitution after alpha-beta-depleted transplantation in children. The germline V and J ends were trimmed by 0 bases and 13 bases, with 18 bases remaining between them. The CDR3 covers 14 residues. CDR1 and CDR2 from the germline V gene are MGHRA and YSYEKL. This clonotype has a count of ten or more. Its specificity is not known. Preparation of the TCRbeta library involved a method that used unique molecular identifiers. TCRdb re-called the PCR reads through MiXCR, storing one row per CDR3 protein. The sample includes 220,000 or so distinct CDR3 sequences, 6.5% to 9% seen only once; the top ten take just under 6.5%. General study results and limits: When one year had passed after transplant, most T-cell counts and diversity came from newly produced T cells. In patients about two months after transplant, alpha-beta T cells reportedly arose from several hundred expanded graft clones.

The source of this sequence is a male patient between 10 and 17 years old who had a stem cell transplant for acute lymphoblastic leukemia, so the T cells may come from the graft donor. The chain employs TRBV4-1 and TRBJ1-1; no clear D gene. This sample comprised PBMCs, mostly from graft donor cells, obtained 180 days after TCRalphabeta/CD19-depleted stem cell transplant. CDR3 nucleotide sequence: TGCGCCAGCAGCCAAGATACCGGAACCGACAAGGTTTTCTTT. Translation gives CASSQDTGTDKVFF.